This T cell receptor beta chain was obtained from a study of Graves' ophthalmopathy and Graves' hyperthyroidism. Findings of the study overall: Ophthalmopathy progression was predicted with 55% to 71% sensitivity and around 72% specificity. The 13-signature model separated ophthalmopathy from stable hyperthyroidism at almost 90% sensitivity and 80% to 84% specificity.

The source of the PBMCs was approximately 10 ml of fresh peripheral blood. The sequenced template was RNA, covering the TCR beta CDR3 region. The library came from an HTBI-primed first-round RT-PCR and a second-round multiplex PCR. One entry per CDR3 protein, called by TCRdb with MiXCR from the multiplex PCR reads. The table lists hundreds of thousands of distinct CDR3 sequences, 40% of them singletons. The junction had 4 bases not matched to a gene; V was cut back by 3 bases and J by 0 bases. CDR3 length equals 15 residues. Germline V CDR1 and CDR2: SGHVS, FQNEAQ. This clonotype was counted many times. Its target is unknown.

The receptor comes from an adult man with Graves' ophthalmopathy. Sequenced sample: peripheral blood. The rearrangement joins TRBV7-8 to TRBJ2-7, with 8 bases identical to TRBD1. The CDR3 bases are TGTGCCAGCAGCTTGACAGGGGTCGTCTCCTACGAGCAGTACTTC. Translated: CASSLTGVVSYEQYF.